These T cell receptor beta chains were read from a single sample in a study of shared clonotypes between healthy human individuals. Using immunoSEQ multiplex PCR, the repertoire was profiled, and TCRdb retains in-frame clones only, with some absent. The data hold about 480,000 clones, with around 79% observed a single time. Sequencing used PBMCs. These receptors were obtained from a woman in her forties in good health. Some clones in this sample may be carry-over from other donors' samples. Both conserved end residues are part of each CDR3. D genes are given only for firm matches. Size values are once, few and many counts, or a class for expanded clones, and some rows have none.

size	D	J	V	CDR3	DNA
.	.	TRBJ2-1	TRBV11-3	CASSLGGREYNEQFF	TGTGCCAGCAGCTTAGGGGGTCGAGAATACAATGAGCAGTTCTTC
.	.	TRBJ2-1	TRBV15	CATSRDQGDEQFF	TGTGCCACCAGCAGGGATCAAGGCGATGAGCAGTTCTTC
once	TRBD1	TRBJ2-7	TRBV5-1	CASSEAGTGAYEQYF	TGCGCCAGCAGCGAGGCCGGGACAGGGGCCTACGAGCAGTACTTC
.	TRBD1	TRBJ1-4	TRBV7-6	CASSTRTGAGEKLFF	TGTGCCAGCAGCACCCGGACAGGGGCAGGTGAAAAACTGTTTTTT
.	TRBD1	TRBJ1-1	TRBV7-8	CASPNRGQNTEAFF	TGTGCCAGCCCAAACAGGGGGCAGAACACTGAAGCTTTCTTT
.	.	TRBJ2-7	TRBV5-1	CASSERPATNSYEQYF	TGCGCCAGCAGCGAGCGGCCAGCGACAAACTCCTACGAGCAGTACTTC
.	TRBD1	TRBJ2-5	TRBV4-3	CASSQETGVGQTQYF	TGCGCCAGCAGCCAAGAGACAGGGGTGGGACAGACCCAGTACTTC
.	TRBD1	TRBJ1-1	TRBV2	CASNLQGEAFF	TGTGCCAGCAACCTACAGGGGGAAGCTTTCTTT
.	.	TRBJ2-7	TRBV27	CASSPRRGAAYEQYF	TGTGCCAGCAGTCCTCGGAGAGGGGCGGCCTACGAGCAGTACTTC
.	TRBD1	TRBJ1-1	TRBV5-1	CASSLGPQGVNTEAFF	TGCGCCAGCAGCTTAGGTCCACAGGGGGTGAACACTGAAGCTTTCTTT
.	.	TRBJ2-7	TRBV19	CASSLTSFNYEQYF	TGTGCCAGTTCCCTTACTAGTTTCAACTACGAGCAGTACTTC
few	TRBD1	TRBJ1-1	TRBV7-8	CASSPPVVGQVMNTEAFF	TGTGCCAGCAGCCCACCAGTAGTCGGACAGGTGATGAACACTGAAGCTTTCTTT
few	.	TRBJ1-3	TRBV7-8	CASSPGSGAAGNTIYF	TGTGCCAGCAGCCCCGGCTCGGGGGCAGCTGGAAACACCATATATTTT
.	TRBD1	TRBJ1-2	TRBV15	CATSREGTDYGYTF	TGTGCCACCAGCAGAGAAGGGACAGACTATGGCTACACCTTC
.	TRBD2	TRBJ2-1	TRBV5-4	CASSPGTSGSCMDEQFF	TGTGCCAGCAGCCCTGGGACTAGCGGGAGTTGTATGGATGAGCAGTTCTTC
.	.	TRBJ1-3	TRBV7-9	CASRPIGPLSGNTIYF	TGTGCCAGCAGGCCTATTGGGCCACTCTCTGGAAACACCATATATTTT
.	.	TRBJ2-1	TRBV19	CAGSGVGGEQFF	TGTGCCGGTTCAGGGGTAGGCGGTGAGCAGTTCTTC
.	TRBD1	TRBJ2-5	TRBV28	CASRLTGMETQYF	TGTGCCAGCAGGTTGACAGGGATGGAGACCCAGTACTTC
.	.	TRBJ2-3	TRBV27	CASSLSWGPTDTQYF	TGTGCCAGCAGTTTATCGTGGGGGCCTACAGATACGCAGTATTTT
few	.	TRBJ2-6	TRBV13	CASSELDFSGANVLTF	TGTGCCAGCAGTGAATTGGACTTCTCTGGGGCCAACGTCCTGACTTTC
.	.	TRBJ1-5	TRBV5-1	CASSLDGDHSNQPQHF	TGCGCCAGCAGCTTGGACGGGGACCATAGCAATCAGCCCCAGCATTTT
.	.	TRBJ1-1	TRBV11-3	CASSSQERSEAFF	TGTGCCAGCAGCTCCCAAGAGAGGTCTGAAGCTTTCTTT
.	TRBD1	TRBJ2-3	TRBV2	CASSEGDSTTDTQYF	TGTGCCAGCAGTGAAGGGGACAGTACCACAGATACGCAGTATTTT
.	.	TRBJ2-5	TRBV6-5	CASSASREAQYF	TGTGCCAGCTCGGCTAGCAGGGAGGCCCAGTACTTC
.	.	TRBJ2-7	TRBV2	CASFLDIAYEQYF	TGTGCCAGCTTCCTAGACATCGCCTACGAGCAGTACTTC
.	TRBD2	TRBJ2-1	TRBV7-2	CASSRSTSGRDYGRNEQFF	TGTGCCAGCAGCCGCTCGACTAGCGGGAGGGATTACGGGAGGAATGAGCAGTTCTTC
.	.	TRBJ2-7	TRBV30	CAWSRGQLYEQYF	TGTGCCTGGAGTAGAGGACAGCTCTACGAGCAGTACTTC
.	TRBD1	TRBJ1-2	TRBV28	CASTPTRGSGYTF	TGTGCCAGCACCCCAACCAGGGGGTCCGGCTACACCTTC
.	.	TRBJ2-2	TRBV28	CASSPWGDRTGELFF	TGTGCCAGCAGTCCTTGGGGGGACAGAACCGGGGAGCTGTTTTTT
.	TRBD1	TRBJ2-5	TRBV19	CASSITGTGGLETQYF	TGTGCCAGTAGTATAACCGGGACAGGGGGTTTGGAGACCCAGTACTTC
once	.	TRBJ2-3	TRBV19	CASSVGTTDTQYF	TGTGCCAGTAGTGTGGGGACTACAGATACGCAGTATTTT
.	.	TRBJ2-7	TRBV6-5	CASSVAGSYEQYF	TGTGCCAGCAGCGTCGCAGGGTCTTACGAGCAGTACTTC
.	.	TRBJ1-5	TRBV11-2	CASSLGHNQPQHF	TGTGCCAGCAGCTTGGGTCACAATCAGCCCCAGCATTTT
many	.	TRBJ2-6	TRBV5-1	CASSLVEGANVLTF	TGCGCCAGCAGCTTGGTTGAGGGGGCCAACGTCCTGACTTTC
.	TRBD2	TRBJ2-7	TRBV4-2	CASSLRTSDYEQYF	TGTGCCAGCAGCCTCAGGACTAGCGACTACGAGCAGTACTTC
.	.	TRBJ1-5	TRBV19	CASSIDFGNQPQHF	TGTGCCAGTAGTATAGATTTTGGCAATCAGCCCCAGCATTTT
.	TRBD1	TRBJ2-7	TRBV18	CASSATGDYEQYF	TGTGCCAGCTCAGCGACAGGGGACTACGAGCAGTACTTC
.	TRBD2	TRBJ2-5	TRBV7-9	CASSLGLAGDGETQYF	TGTGCCAGCAGCTTGGGCCTAGCGGGAGATGGAGAGACCCAGTACTTC
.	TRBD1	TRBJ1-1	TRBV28	CASSYLQGTEAFF	TGTGCCAGCAGTTACCTACAGGGGACTGAAGCTTTCTTT
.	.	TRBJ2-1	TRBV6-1	CASSEGTAYNEQFF	TGTGCCAGCAGTGAGGGGACCGCCTACAATGAGCAGTTCTTC
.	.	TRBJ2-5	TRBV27	CASSTGPVTSQETQYF	TGTGCCAGCAGTACGGGCCCAGTGACAAGTCAAGAGACCCAGTACTTC
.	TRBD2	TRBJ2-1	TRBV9	CASSLGTSSYNEQFF	TGTGCCAGCAGCTTAGGGACTAGCTCATACAATGAGCAGTTCTTC
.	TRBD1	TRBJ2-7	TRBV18	CASSQGQGAYEQYF	TGTGCCAGCTCACAAGGACAGGGGGCCTACGAGCAGTACTTC
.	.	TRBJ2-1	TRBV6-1	CASTGQTLYNEQFF	TGTGCCAGCACCGGACAGACTCTATACAATGAGCAGTTCTTC
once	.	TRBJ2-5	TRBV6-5	CASQRPQETQYF	TGTGCCAGCCAAAGACCCCAAGAGACCCAGTACTTC
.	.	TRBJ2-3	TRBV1	CTSSQGSGRAHRTDTQYF	TGCACCAGCAGCCAAGGAAGCGGGAGGGCCCATAGGACAGATACGCAGTATTTT
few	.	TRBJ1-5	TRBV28	CASSLGLADQPQHF	TGTGCCAGCAGTCTCGGACTCGCCGATCAGCCCCAGCATTTT
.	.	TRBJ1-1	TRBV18	CASLKRGNTEAFF	TGTGCCAGCTTAAAAAGGGGGAACACTGAAGCTTTCTTT
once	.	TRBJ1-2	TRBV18	CASSPPTSAALPYGYTF	TGTGCCAGCTCACCACCGACTTCAGCCGCACTACCCTATGGCTACACCTTC